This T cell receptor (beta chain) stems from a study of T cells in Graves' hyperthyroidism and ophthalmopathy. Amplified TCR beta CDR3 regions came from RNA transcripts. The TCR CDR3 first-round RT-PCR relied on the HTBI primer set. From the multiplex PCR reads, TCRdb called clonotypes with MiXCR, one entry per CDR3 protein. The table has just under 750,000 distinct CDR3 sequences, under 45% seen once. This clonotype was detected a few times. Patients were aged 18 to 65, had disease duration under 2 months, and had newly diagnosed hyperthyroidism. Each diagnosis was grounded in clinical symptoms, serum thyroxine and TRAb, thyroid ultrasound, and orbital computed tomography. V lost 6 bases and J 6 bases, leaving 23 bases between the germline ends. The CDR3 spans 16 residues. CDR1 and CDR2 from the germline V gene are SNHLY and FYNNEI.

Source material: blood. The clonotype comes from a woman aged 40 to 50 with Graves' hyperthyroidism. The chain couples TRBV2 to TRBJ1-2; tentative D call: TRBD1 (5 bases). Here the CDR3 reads CASRRAGGRDLDGYTF. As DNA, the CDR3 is TGTGCCAGCAGGCGGGCCGGAGGAAGGGACCTCGATGGCTACACCTTC.